This is a list of T cell receptor beta chains from one sample in a study of response to subunit inactivated influenza vaccine. Each CDR3 protein is one row after TCRdb ran MiXCR on the RT-PCR reads. The sample records about 300,000 distinct CDR3 sequences, 20% to 25% being singletons. The sequencing used PBMCs from blood, collected less than 22 months after vaccination. These receptors were taken from a man between 50 and 75 years old who received an inactivated influenza vaccine. CDR3s include the opening cysteine and the closing phenylalanine or tryptophan. The D gene is left open where the match is weak. Clone size is not always given. Where it is, it says once, few, many or a class for expanded clones.

cdr3_nt	cdr3_aa	d_call	clone_size	j_call	v_call
TGTGCCAGCAGTTTGCGGGGACAGGGGAATGAAAAACTGTTTTTT	CASSLRGQGNEKLFF	TRBD1	many	TRBJ1-4	TRBV12-3/TRBV12-4
TGCGCCAGCAGCCAACAGGATAACAATCAGCCCCAGCATTTT	CASSQQDNNQPQHF	NA	NA	TRBJ1-5	TRBV4-1
TGCGCCAGCAGCCAAGATCGAGGGGGCTATGAAAAACTGTTTTTT	CASSQDRGGYEKLFF	TRBD1	NA	TRBJ1-4	TRBV4-3
TGTGCCAGCTCCAAAACTTCGGGACAGAACACTGAAGCTTTCTTT	CASSKTSGQNTEAFF	NA	NA	TRBJ1-1	TRBV18
TGTGCCAGCAGCTTGACTAGCGGGAGTAGAGGGGGAGAGACCCAGTACTTC	CASSLTSGSRGGETQYF	TRBD2	few	TRBJ2-5	TRBV7-2
TGTGCCATCAGTGACCGGGGACAGGCAACTAATGAAAAACTGTTTTTT	CAISDRGQATNEKLFF	TRBD1	NA	TRBJ1-4	TRBV10-3
TGCGCCAGCAGCCCCGACCCGGGACAGAGAAACATTCAGTACTTC	CASSPDPGQRNIQYF	TRBD1	NA	TRBJ2-4	TRBV5-1
TGTGCCAGCAGCCTAGCCAGTATAAGAAACACCATATATTTT	CASSLASIRNTIYF	NA	many	TRBJ1-3	TRBV7-2
TGCGCCAGCAGCTTATCTTTCAATGAGCAGTTCTTC	CASSLSFNEQFF	NA	NA	TRBJ2-1	TRBV5-1
TGTGCCAGCAGCCTATCGGGACAGGCTGGCCAGCCCCAGCATTTT	CASSLSGQAGQPQHF	TRBD1	many	TRBJ1-5	TRBV7-8